These 23 T cell receptor beta chains share one sample of origin, sequenced in a study of cytomegalovirus exposure and HLA in healthy donors (dated by TCRdb to between 2016 and 2019). Library preparation was by the immunoSEQ multiplex PCR assay. For the multiplex PCR, a mixture combining 60 forward primers for TCR Vbeta segments and 13 reverse primers for TCR Jbeta segments was used. TCRdb took over this immuneACCESS table, retaining in-frame rearrangements with V and J assigned. Such tables are incomplete; in checked studies, under half of the missing clones stem from an unresolved V gene, and the remainder is unexplained. For this sample there are 100,000 to 150,000 clones; around 80% appear just once. The ten largest clonotypes hold roughly 9.3% of the sample. Material for sequencing was PBMCs. These receptors all stem from a woman between 50 and 59 years old in good health and CMV-seropositive.

CDR3 nucleotide sequence: TGTGCCAGCTCACCTACGAGGAATGAGCAGTTCTTC. It codes for CASSPTRNEQFF. This chain connects TRBV18 to TRBJ2-1; no reliable D call. Germline CDR1 is KGHSH and CDR2 is LQKENI. The CDR3 sequence is 12 residues long. With 3 bases removed from V and 7 bases from J, the gap between germline ends came to 7 bases.

This chain uses TRBV19 with TRBJ1-3; maybe TRBD1 (6 bases). Germline CDR1 is LNHDA and CDR2 is SQIVND (reference sequence). The CDR3 is 18 residues long. Trimming took 4 bases from V and 1 from J, leaving 20 bases between them. CDR3 bases: TGTGCCAGTAGTAGGCCGGCGACAGGTGGAGCATCTGGAAACACCATATATTTT. This sequence encodes CASSRPATGGASGNTIYF.

This chain links TRBV7-9 with TRBJ2-4, with TRBD1 matching over 11 bases. The CDR3 totals 17 residues. V lost 1 base to trimming and J lost 2 bases; unmatched junction nucleotides: 4. CDR1 SEHNR and CDR2 FQNEAQ come from the germline V gene (reference sequence). The CDR3 sequence is CASSLGMDRGPKNIQYF. In DNA, the CDR3 is TGTGCCAGCAGCTTAGGGATGGACAGGGGGCCCAAAAACATTCAGTACTTC.

This clone is a singleton in its sample. The chain links TRBV10-3 to TRBJ2-7; D may be TRBD2 (6 bases). V lost 6 bases and J lost 6, with 24 bases in between. The CDR3 has 16 amino acids. The germline V gene encodes CDR1 ENHRY and CDR2 SYGVKD. This CDR3 reads CAIRLRVGKRDCEQYF. DNA for the CDR3: TGTGCCATCAGACTCCGAGTTGGAAAAAGGGACTGCGAGCAGTACTTC.

The chain has TRBV15 and TRBJ2-5; TRBD2 matches 8 bases. Looked up from germline, CDR1 is LNHNV and CDR2 is YYDKDF (reference sequence). The length of the CDR3 is 17 residues. With 1 base clipped from V and 6 bases from J, the junction kept 13 bases outside the gene matches. In DNA form, the CDR3 reads TGTGCCACCAGCAGAGGCGCTGTAGCGGGAAGTAGCCAGACCCAGTACTTC. It specifies CATSRGAVAGSSQTQYF.

This clone turned up a few times. This chain connects TRBV7-9 to TRBJ1-2, with 7 bases that match TRBD1. The V segment lost 3 bases and the J segment 7 bases; nucleotides outside the gene matches: 8. This CDR3 has 14 amino acids. The germline CDR1 and CDR2 sequences are SEHNR and FQNEAQ (reference sequence). In DNA, the CDR3 is TGTGCCAGCAGCTTGAGGGACAGTGGAGGTGGCTACACCTTC. Its protein product is CASSLRDSGGGYTF. The full variable domain, in which reference TRBV7-9 and TRBJ1-2 provide the parts outside the CDR3, is DTGVSQNPRHKITKRGQNVTFRCDPISEHNRLYWYRQTLGQGPEFLTYFQNEAQLEKSRLLSDRFSAERPKGSFSTLEIQRTEQGDSAMYLCASSLRDSGGGYTFGSGTRLTVV.

The chain carries TRBV7-3 and TRBJ2-3; TRBD2 is a possible D gene (6 bases). The CDR3 sequence is 15 residues long. Germline assignment: CDR1 SGHTA and CDR2 FQGTGA. V lost 6 bases, J lost 0 bases, and 13 bases lay in between. CDR3 protein: CASSLMGGSTDTQYF. DNA for the CDR3: TGTGCCAGCAGTCTGATGGGGGGAAGCACAGATACGCAGTATTTT.

This clone occurred a few times. V is TRBV27 and J is TRBJ1-1, with D hard to call. With 6 bases removed from V and 1 base from J, the gap between germline ends came to 21 bases. CDR1 is MNHEY and CDR2 is SMNVEV in the germline V gene (reference sequence). The CDR3 extends over 17 amino acids. CDR3 loop: CASRAVWGGGTNTEAFF. CDR3 bases: TGTGCCAGCAGGGCAGTGTGGGGAGGAGGAACGAACACTGAAGCTTTCTTT.

This clone was observed a few times. This sequence joins TRBV6-6 and TRBJ1-5; a possible D gene is TRBD1 (5 bases). The CDR3 has 16 amino acids. Trimming removed 7 bases from V and 6 bases from J, with 22 bases in between. Germline V gene sequence: CDR1 MNHNY, CDR2 SVGAGI (reference sequence). The CDR3 nucleotides read TGTGCCAGCACCTTGACGGACGGGGGGATCAGTCAGCCCCAGCATTTT. Translating it yields CASTLTDGGISQPQHF.

This sequence joins TRBV2 and TRBJ1-1; D remains unclear. Germline lookup yields CDR1 SNHLY and CDR2 FYNNEI. CDR3 size: 12 residues. Trimming stripped 1 base from V and 7 bases from J, with 7 bases between. CDR3: CASSEVGNEAFF. CDR3 nucleotide sequence: TGTGCCAGCAGTGAAGTCGGGAATGAAGCTTTCTTT.

The V call is TRBV19, the J call TRBJ2-7; 9 bases agree with TRBD1. CDR3 length: 14 amino acids. V lost 8 bases, J lost 6 bases, and 11 bases stayed unmatched. The germline V gene has CDR1 LNHDA and CDR2 SQIVND (reference sequence). CDR3 region: CASSIYRDRAEQYF. For the CDR3, the DNA is TGTGCCAGTTCTATCTACCGGGACAGGGCCGAGCAGTACTTC.

The J gene is TRBJ2-5, the V gene TRBV4-3, with a possible D match to TRBD2 (6 bases). Between the trimmed V and J ends, which lost 0 bases and 0 bases, there was a span of 11 bases. CDR1 is LGHNA and CDR2 is YSLEER in the germline V gene. This CDR3 has 16 amino acids. DNA of the CDR3: TGCGCCAGCAGCCAAGATTGGGGACTGTACCAAGAGACCCAGTACTTC. Translation gives CASSQDWGLYQETQYF.

This clone occurred once. This chain connects TRBV5-1 to TRBJ2-1; tentatively, D is TRBD2 (5 bases). V was cut by 8 bases and J by 10 bases, with 19 bases left in between. CDR3 length: 13 amino acids. Looked up from germline, CDR1 is SGHRS and CDR2 is YFSETQ. CDR3 bases: TGCGCCAGGGCTGGAGGAATCAACGGGGAGCAGTTCTTC. It yields the protein CARAGGINGEQFF.

This clone was seen only a few times. The chain is built from TRBV27 and TRBJ1-2; the match to TRBD1 covers 8 bases. Germline V gene data show CDR1 as MNHEY and CDR2 as SMNVEV (reference sequence). This CDR3 comprises 13 residues. J lost 4 bases, V lost 5 bases, and 3 bases had no gene match. The CDR3 region is CASSPGQAYGYTF. The DNA for the CDR3 is TGTGCCAGCAGTCCGGGACAGGCCTATGGCTACACCTTC.

This clone was found a few times. V usage is TRBV7-9 and J usage is TRBJ2-1, with D maybe TRBD1 (7 bases). Deletions cut 7 bases from V and 6 bases from J, with 19 bases between. The CDR3 is 15 residues long. The germline V gene has CDR1 SEHNR and CDR2 FQNEAQ (reference sequence). The CDR3 loop reads CASTNGAGGLNEQFF. CDR3 DNA sequence: TGTGCCAGCACCAACGGGGCAGGGGGACTCAATGAGCAGTTCTTC.

The chain recombines TRBV29-1 with TRBJ2-1; TRBD2 might be the D (6 bases). Trimming took 3 bases from V and 9 from J, leaving 12 bases between them. This CDR3 has 12 residues. From germline, CDR1 is SQVTM and CDR2 ANQGSEA. CDR3 sequence reads: CSVDPGVGEQFF. The DNA of the CDR3 is TGCAGCGTTGACCCGGGAGTAGGTGAGCAGTTCTTC.

This clone was seen a handful of times. The chain uses TRBV2 and TRBJ2-1; TRBD2 agrees at 7 bases. The V gene's germline CDR1 is SNHLY and CDR2 FYNNEI. V dropped 7 bases and J dropped 7; count of bases not matched to a gene: 10. This CDR3 contains 14 residues. The chain's CDR3 is CASKRLAAGNEQFF. CDR3 in DNA: TGTGCCAGCAAACGACTAGCCGCCGGGAATGAGCAGTTCTTC.

The CDR3 nucleotides are TGTGCCAGCAGACAGGGTGGGTTCACAGATACGCAGTATTTT. Its protein product is CASRQGGFTDTQYF. V gene TRBV7-9 combines with J gene TRBJ2-3; a possible D gene is TRBD1 (6 bases). Looked up from germline, CDR1 is SEHNR and CDR2 is FQNEAQ (reference sequence). The CDR3 runs 14 residues. Trimming stripped 6 bases from V and 2 bases from J, with 12 bases between.

The CDR3 sequence: CASSPGLAGSLYNEQFF. The CDR3 DNA is TGTGCCAGCAGCCCGGGACTAGCGGGGTCCCTCTACAATGAGCAGTTCTTC. The chain links TRBV7-8 to TRBJ2-1, with TRBD2 matching over 13 bases. Germline CDR1 is SGHVS and CDR2 is FQNEAQ. The length of the CDR3 is 17 residues. V dropped 5 bases and J dropped 3; count of bases not matched to a gene: 7.

The chain couples TRBV7-8 to TRBJ2-3, with 8 nucleotides matching TRBD2. Germline V gene lookup returns CDR1 SGHVS and CDR2 FQNEAQ. The CDR3 is made up of 17 amino acids. The V and J ends lost 5 bases and 8 bases, in that order; junction bases with no gene match: 18. CDR3: CASSPRGAGVPDGTQYF. The CDR3 nucleotides read TGTGCCAGCAGCCCGCGGGGGGCTGGGGTCCCCGATGGTACGCAGTATTTT.

The chain joins TRBV7-8 to TRBJ2-7, with D perhaps matching TRBD1 (6 bases). The ends were cut back, 0 bases at V and 0 bases at J, with 12 bases in the middle. The V gene's germline CDR1 is SGHVS and CDR2 FQNEAQ. The CDR3 has 16 residues. CDR3 sequence reads: CASSLAVRGRSYEQYF. As DNA, the CDR3 is TGTGCCAGCAGCTTAGCGGTCAGGGGACGCTCCTACGAGCAGTACTTC.

The genes are TRBV9 and TRBJ1-2; D gene uncertain. CDR1 is SGDLS, CDR2 YYNGEE, per germline. The CDR3 sequence is 14 residues long. V was pared by 4 bases and J by 4 bases, with 14 bases between. The CDR3: CASSPAPGSYGYTF. CDR3 sequence (DNA): TGTGCCAGCAGCCCGGCCCCGGGTAGCTATGGCTACACCTTC.

The rearrangement uses TRBV6-1 and TRBJ2-5, with 10 bases identical to TRBD1. The V gene's germline CDR1 is MNHNS and CDR2 SASEGT. The CDR3 has 12 residues. With V trimmed by 6 bases and J by 9 bases, 4 bases remained unmatched. The DNA of the CDR3 is TGTGCCAGCAGCTACGACAGGGGGCCCCAGTACTTC. It codes for CASSYDRGPQYF.